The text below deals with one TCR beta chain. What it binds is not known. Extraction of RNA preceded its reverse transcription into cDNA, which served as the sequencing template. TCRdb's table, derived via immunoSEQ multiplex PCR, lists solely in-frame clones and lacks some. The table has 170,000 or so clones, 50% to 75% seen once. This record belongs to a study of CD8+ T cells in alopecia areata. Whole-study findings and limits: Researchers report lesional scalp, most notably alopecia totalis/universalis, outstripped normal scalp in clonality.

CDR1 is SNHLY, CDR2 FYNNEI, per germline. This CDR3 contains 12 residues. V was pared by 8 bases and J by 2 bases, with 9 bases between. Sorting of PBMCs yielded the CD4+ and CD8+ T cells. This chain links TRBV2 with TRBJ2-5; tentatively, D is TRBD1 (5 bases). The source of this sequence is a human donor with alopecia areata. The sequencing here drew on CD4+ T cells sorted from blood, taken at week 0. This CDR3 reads CASVYRQETQYF. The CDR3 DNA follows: TGTGCCAGCGTTTACAGGCAAGAGACCCAGTACTTC.